These T cell receptor beta chains were read from a single sample in a study of early T cells in non-severe SARS-CoV-2 infection. TCRdb used MiXCR to reprocess the 5' RACE reads, holding one entry per CDR3 protein. The sample includes 85,000 to 90,000 distinct CDR3 sequences, approximately 14% of them seen just once. The material sequenced was whole blood. The receptor set was obtained from an adult who was a healthcare worker with PCR-confirmed SARS-CoV-2 infection or an uninfected control (not recorded which). Both conserved end residues are part of each CDR3. The D gene is left open where the match is weak. A row's size may be missing; if present it is once, few, many or a size class.

d_gene	v_gene	j_gene	abundance	CDR3nt	CDR3aa
-	TRBV2	TRBJ2-5	-	TGTGCCAGCGAGCACTCAGGGGAGACCCAGTACTTC	CASEHSGETQYF
-	TRBV2	TRBJ2-5	-	TGTGCCAGCAGTGTCAGGCAGACCCAAGAGACCCAGTACTTC	CASSVRQTQETQYF
-	TRBV2	TRBJ2-5	few	TGTGCCAGCGGAGGGACAGTCCAAGAGACCCAGTACTTC	CASGGTVQETQYF
-	TRBV20-1	TRBJ1-2	-	TGCAGTGATGAAGGACTGGACTATGGCTACACCTTC	CSDEGLDYGYTF
-	TRBV4-2	TRBJ2-5	few	TGTGCCAGCAGCCAAGGTGGGTCCTCCCAGGGAGAGACCCAGTACTTC	CASSQGGSSQGETQYF
-	TRBV7-8	TRBJ2-3	once	TGTGCCAGCAGCTTGGGTCACGAAGGAGATACGCAGTATTTT	CASSLGHEGDTQYF
-	TRBV6-6	TRBJ2-5	-	TGTGCCAGCAGTTACTCTTCTGGACAGGGACTAAAGTCTCGAGAGACCCAGTACTTC	CASSYSSGQGLKSRETQYF
TRBD2	TRBV6-4	TRBJ2-1	-	TGTGCCAGCAGTCACCTAGCGGGGGGTTACAATGAGCAGTTCTTC	CASSHLAGGYNEQFF
-	TRBV6-6	TRBJ2-1	-	TGTGCCAGCAGTTACGACAATGAGCAGTTCTTC	CASSYDNEQFF
TRBD2	TRBV29-1	TRBJ2-3	-	TGCAGCGCCTCGATTCAGAGCGGGGGGGCCTCAGATACGCAGTATTTT	CSASIQSGGASDTQYF
-	TRBV6-2/TRBV6-3	TRBJ1-1	-	TGTGCCAGCAAGATATCCAAGACCAACGAAAACACTGAAGCTTTCTTT	CASKISKTNENTEAFF
-	TRBV5-1	TRBJ2-5	-	TGCGCCAGCAGCTTGAGGGACGGCGGGGAGACCCAGTACTTC	CASSLRDGGETQYF
TRBD2	TRBV19	TRBJ2-1	-	TGTGCCAGTAGTATCGGACTAGCGGGGGGTTACAATGAGCAGTTCTTC	CASSIGLAGGYNEQFF
-	TRBV7-2	TRBJ1-4	-	TGTGCCAGCAGCTTGGACCCCGGGACAACTAATGAAAAACTGTTTTTT	CASSLDPGTTNEKLFF
TRBD1	TRBV29-1	TRBJ2-2	-	TGCAGCGGCTCGACAGGGAGAGCCGGGGAGCTGTTTTTT	CSGSTGRAGELFF
-	TRBV10-3	TRBJ1-4	few	TGTGCCACCTCCCCGGGGGAAAAACTGTTTTTT	CATSPGEKLFF
TRBD2	TRBV29-1	TRBJ2-2	-	TGCAGCGTTCGGACTAGCGGGGCTCGCGGGGAGCTGTTTTTT	CSVRTSGARGELFF
-	TRBV12-3/TRBV12-4	TRBJ1-2	few	TGTGCCAGCAGTTTGCCGGGAAACTATGGCTACACCTTC	CASSLPGNYGYTF
-	TRBV10-3	TRBJ1-3	few	TGTGCCATCAGTGAGTCCGGACAGGGAAACACCATATATTTT	CAISESGQGNTIYF
-	TRBV5-5	TRBJ2-3	few	TGTGCCAGCAGCGATGTTTCGAGTTTACTCACAGATACGCAGTATTTT	CASSDVSSLLTDTQYF
-	TRBV30	TRBJ2-2	many	TGTGCCTGGAGTTACAATCCTCCGGGACTCGCGAACACCGGGGAGCTGTTTTTT	CAWSYNPPGLANTGELFF
TRBD1	TRBV5-5	TRBJ2-3	few	TGTGCCAGCAGCACCCAGACAGGGGGAGGTGCAGATACGCAGTATTTT	CASSTQTGGGADTQYF
-	TRBV2	TRBJ2-4	-	TGTGCCAGCAGTGAGGACGGCCGCAAAAACATTCAGTACTTC	CASSEDGRKNIQYF
TRBD1	TRBV28	TRBJ2-3	-	TGTGCCAGCAGCATAATTTTAGCGGATTGGACAGGGGGCCTGACAGATACGCAGTATTTT	CASSIILADWTGGLTDTQYF
TRBD1	TRBV5-1	TRBJ1-4	-	TGCGCCAGCAGCCCCGGACAGGGGGGGGTAAGGGCTAATGAAAAACTGTTTTTT	CASSPGQGGVRANEKLFF
-	TRBV11-2	TRBJ1-1	many	TGTGCCAGCAGCTTACTCCTTATGACTGAAGCTTTCTTT	CASSLLLMTEAFF
TRBD2	TRBV20-1	TRBJ2-2	few	TGCAGTGCTAGCCCTAGCGGGGGGTACTACACCGGGGAGCTGTTTTTT	CSASPSGGYYTGELFF
-	TRBV9	TRBJ1-1	-	TGTGCCAGCAGCGACCCCCCTGAAGCTTTCTTT	CASSDPPEAFF
-	TRBV6-4	TRBJ2-1	-	TGTGCCAGCAGTGCTTCCTTAGGGGGTCCCCGCAGGAATGAGCAGTTCTTC	CASSASLGGPRRNEQFF
-	TRBV20-1	TRBJ2-3	-	TGCAGTGCTCTAGTTGGCTCTAGCACAGATACGCAGTATTTT	CSALVGSSTDTQYF